Shown below are 7 T cell receptor beta chains from a single sample sequenced in a study of beta chain features in type 1 diabetes. Study-level points and caveats: Moderately but significantly shorter TCRB CDR3s were found in Type 1 diabetes patients in all four CD4+ subsets.

Their target antigens are unknown. Isolated RNA was reverse transcribed in full, so expressed TCRB transcripts were sequenced. The repertoire was sequenced with immunoSEQ multiplex PCR; TCRdb's copy has only in-frame clones and lacks some. The repertoire holds 130,000 or so clones, with 15% to 20% as singletons. The sample consisted of central memory CD4+ T cells from blood. These receptors originate from a young man with type 1 diabetes.

The chain recombines TRBV4-2 with TRBJ1-1; 9 nucleotides align to TRBD1. The CDR3 is 17 residues long. In germline, CDR1 is LGHNA, CDR2 YNFKEQ. V lost 8 bases, J lost 0 bases, and 13 bases stayed unmatched. The chain's CDR3 is CASQGNPGQGMNTEAFF. The CDR3 DNA sequence: TGTGCCAGCCAGGGTAATCCGGGACAGGGAATGAACACTGAAGCTTTCTTT.

This rearrangement joins TRBV30 to TRBJ1-2; no firm D call. V was trimmed by 6 bases and J by 4 bases, leaving 15 bases between them. Germline CDR1 GTSNPN, CDR2 SVGIG (reference sequence). The CDR3 contains 13 residues. CDR3 DNA: TGTGCCTGCCGGCCTGGGGAAGGCTATGGCTACACCTTC. Amino acids: CACRPGEGYGYTF.

This chain uses TRBV10-2 with TRBJ2-6; a weak D match, TRBD2 (6 bases). The V and J ends lost 6 bases and 4 bases respectively, with 16 bases between them. The CDR3 spans 16 residues. Germline CDR1 and CDR2: WSHSY and SAAADI. CDR3: CASRIGGDSGANVLTF. CDR3 bases: TGCGCCAGCAGAATCGGAGGGGACTCCGGGGCCAACGTCCTGACTTTC.

This rearrangement joins TRBV25-1 to TRBJ1-4, with no clear D. The CDR3 loop spans 17 amino acids. Germline V gene data show CDR1 as MGHDK and CDR2 as SYGVNS. V was cut by 1 base and J by 0 bases, with 12 bases left in between. CDR3: CASSESPRRATNEKLFF. DNA of the CDR3: TGTGCCAGCAGTGAATCCCCTAGACGTGCAACTAATGAAAAACTGTTTTTT.

With regard to this clone: Additional DNA sequences in this sample encode the identical CDR3. The rearrangement joins TRBV10-3 to TRBJ2-7; TRBD2 matches at 11 bases. Per the germline V gene, CDR1 is ENHRY and CDR2 is SYGVKD. J was trimmed by 4 bases and V by 2 bases; bases with no gene match: 4. The CDR3 covers 15 residues. The CDR3 loop is CAISEGLAGGYEQYF. As DNA, the CDR3 is TGTGCCATCAGTGAGGGCCTAGCGGGAGGATACGAGCAGTACTTC.

The chain is built from TRBV14 and TRBJ2-7, with a possible D match to TRBD2 (6 bases). V was clipped by 9 bases and J by 2 bases, with 17 bases between them. The CDR3 covers 14 residues. The germline V gene has CDR1 SGHDN and CDR2 FVKESK. The CDR3 is CASSRQEGPYEQYF. CDR3 nucleotides: TGTGCCAGTTCCAGGCAGGAGGGCCCCTACGAGCAGTACTTC.

This rearrangement joins TRBV7-9 to TRBJ2-1; 9 bases align to TRBD2. The CDR3 totals 17 residues. Losses at the gene ends were 4 bases for V and 5 bases for J; bases not matched to a gene: 12. CDR1 and CDR2 from the germline V gene are SEHNR and FQNEAQ (reference sequence). The CDR3 sequence is CASSSLPAGGGNNEQFF. The CDR3 coding sequence is TGTGCCAGCAGCTCTCTGCCAGCGGGAGGTGGTAACAATGAGCAGTTCTTC. The whole variable domain, filled in from reference TRBV7-9 and TRBJ2-1, reads DTGVSQNPRHKITKRGQNVTFRCDPISEHNRLYWYRQTLGQGPEFLTYFQNEAQLEKSRLLSDRFSAERPKGSFSTLEIQRTEQGDSAMYLCASSSLPAGGGNNEQFFGPGTRLTVL.